The 25 T cell receptor beta chains below were found in one sample sequenced in a study of T-cell memory formation after mild COVID-19. TCRdb called the 5' RACE reads again in MiXCR, with one record for every CDR3 protein. The sample holds 550,000 to 600,000 distinct CDR3 sequences, about 22% seen once. The sequencing sample was made of PBMCs or a T cell subset sorted from them (not recorded which). All receptors come from an adult woman who had mild COVID-19 (a few samples of this study predate the infection). Cell type and time point are not known.

This clonotype was counted between two and nine times. CDR3 sequence (DNA): TGCGCCAGCAGCCTGAGGTCTGCCGTAAACACCGGGGAGCTGTTTTTT. Protein: CASSLRSAVNTGELFF. This chain joins TRBV5-1 and TRBJ2-2; D unresolved. CDR1 and CDR2 from the germline V gene are SGHRS and YFSETQ. CDR3 size: 16 residues. The germline V and J ends were trimmed by 4 bases and 2 bases, with 15 bases remaining between them. Looking up the rest from reference TRBV5-1 and TRBJ2-2 gives the full variable domain: KAGVTQTPRYLIKTRGQQVTLSCSPISGHRSVSWYQQTPGQGLQFLFEYFSETQRNKGNFPGRFSGRQFSNSRSEMNVSTLELGDSALYLCASSLRSAVNTGELFFGEGSRLTVL.

This chain uses TRBV4-1 with TRBJ2-3; 8 bases are shared with TRBD1. J was trimmed by 1 base and V by 3 bases; bases with no gene match: 12. The CDR3 spans 18 residues. Germline V gives CDR1 MGHRA, CDR2 YSYEKL. CDR3 bases: TGCGCCAGCAGCCAGCGCCATGTGGCAGGGGGCGGCACAGATACGCAGTATTTT. It is translated as CASSQRHVAGGGTDTQYF.

There are a few counts of this clonotype. The chain combines TRBV27 with TRBJ2-7; 8 nucleotides match TRBD1. The CDR3 sequence is 15 residues long. The V and J ends lost 5 bases and 12 bases, in that order; junction bases with no gene match: 18. The germline gives CDR1 MNHEY, CDR2 SMNVEV (reference sequence). The CDR3 DNA sequence: TGTGCCAGCAGTGCGACCGGGACAGGCCCTCCTACGAGGTACTTC. Translating gives CASSATGTGPPTRYF.

This clonotype was seen once. The V and J genes are TRBV5-1 and TRBJ1-1, with TRBD1 as a possible D gene (5 bases). CDR3 length: 15 residues. Trimming shortened V by 0 bases and J by 10 bases, and 19 bases separated the two germline ends. The germline V gene encodes CDR1 SGHRS and CDR2 YFSETQ. CDR3 sequence reads: CASSLGSGPEVGAFF. CDR3 coding DNA: TGCGCCAGCAGCTTGGGATCGGGGCCGGAGGTGGGAGCTTTCTTT. Drawing the rest from reference TRBV5-1 and TRBJ1-1, the complete variable domain is KAGVTQTPRYLIKTRGQQVTLSCSPISGHRSVSWYQQTPGQGLQFLFEYFSETQRNKGNFPGRFSGRQFSNSRSEMNVSTLELGDSALYLCASSLGSGPEVGAFFGQGTRLTVV.

The table lists this clonotype with a few counts. J is TRBJ2-3 and V is TRBV4-1; D gene ambiguous. V dropped 0 bases and J dropped 3 bases, with 10 bases sitting between them. This CDR3 is 15 amino acids long. CDR1 MGHRA and CDR2 YSYEKL come from the germline V gene. In nucleotides, the CDR3 is TGCGCCAGCAGCCAAGATGGTGCTGAGACAGATACGCAGTATTTT. As protein: CASSQDGAETDTQYF.

This chain connects TRBV6-5 to TRBJ1-1; D possibly corresponds to TRBD1 (6 bases). The germline gives CDR1 MNHEY, CDR2 SVGAGI. Trimming shortened V by 5 bases and J by 7 bases, and 11 bases separated the two germline ends. CDR3 size: 12 residues. The CDR3 loop reads CASSRGGLEAFF. The CDR3 DNA is TGTGCCAGCAGTCGTGGGGGGCTTGAAGCTTTCTTT.

The rearrangement uses TRBV3-1 and TRBJ2-3; TRBD1 matches at 8 bases. CDR1 and CDR2 from the germline V gene are LGHDT and YNNKEL (reference sequence). V was clipped by 4 bases and J by 0 bases; unmatched bases: 9. The CDR3 loop spans 17 amino acids. Here the CDR3 DNA reads TGTGCCAGCAGCCTCCCCGCGACAGGGGCTAGCACAGATACGCAGTATTTT. Protein: CASSLPATGASTDTQYF.

This clonotype was picked up many times. The chain is built from TRBV9 and TRBJ2-1; 8 nucleotides agree with TRBD2. The germline gives CDR1 SGDLS, CDR2 YYNGEE. Germline trimming cut 2 bases from V and 0 bases from J; bases unmatched to any gene: 4. The CDR3 is 16 amino acids. CDR3: CASSVTSGSSYNEQFF. CDR3 sequence (DNA): TGTGCCAGCAGCGTCACTAGCGGTAGCTCCTACAATGAGCAGTTCTTC.

The chain uses TRBV5-5 and TRBJ1-5; unclear D gene. V was shortened by 0 bases and J by 7 bases, with 17 bases between the two germline ends. Germline CDR1 SGHKS, CDR2 YYEKEE (reference sequence). CDR3 length: 16 amino acids. In DNA, the CDR3 is TGTGCCAGCAGCTTGGTAAATTACGAAACGAAACAGCCCCAGCATTTT. It translates to CASSLVNYETKQPQHF.

This sequence joins TRBV5-1 and TRBJ2-5; perhaps D is TRBD1 or TRBD2 (5 bases each). This CDR3 has 14 residues. Trimming removed 4 bases at V and 2 bases at J, with 12 bases between. Germline V gene lookup returns CDR1 SGHRS and CDR2 YFSETQ. The DNA of the CDR3 is TGCGCCAGCAGCCGTTGGTGGGGGCAAGAGACCCAGTACTTC. Translating it yields CASSRWWGQETQYF.

The CDR3 DNA follows: TGTGCCACCAGTGACATTACAGGGGGGCAGACCGGGGAGCTGTTTTTT. Protein product: CATSDITGGQTGELFF. V gene TRBV24-1 combines with J gene TRBJ2-2, with 8 bases that match TRBD1. CDR3 length: 16 residues. Germline values: CDR1 KGHDR, CDR2 SFDVKD. V lost 4 bases to trimming and J lost 5 bases; unmatched junction nucleotides: 8.

This clonotype was recorded a few times. The chain links TRBV4-1 to TRBJ2-3; D not resolved. This CDR3 spans 14 amino acids. The germline CDR1 and CDR2 sequences are MGHRA and YSYEKL. With 1 base removed from V and 1 base from J, the gap between germline ends came to 6 bases. Here the CDR3 DNA reads TGCGCCAGCAGCCAAGCGCAGGGCACAGATACGCAGTATTTT. Amino acids: CASSQAQGTDTQYF.

This clonotype showed up just a few times. This chain connects TRBV5-1 to TRBJ2-2; D unresolved. Trimming left V 0 bases short and J 3 bases short, with 6 bases between. Germline V CDR1 and CDR2: SGHRS, YFSETQ. The CDR3 has 14 amino acids. The CDR3 nucleotides are TGCGCCAGCAGCTTGGATAGCTACACCGGGGAGCTGTTTTTT. Its translation: CASSLDSYTGELFF.

This clonotype was picked up a small number of times. The rearrangement links TRBV20-1 to TRBJ1-1, with D uncertain. Per germline, CDR1 DFQATT and CDR2 SNEGSKA (reference sequence). This CDR3 has 14 residues. The ends were cut back, 0 bases at V and 4 bases at J, with 12 bases in the middle. The CDR3 here is CSARDLPDGTEAFF. CDR3 coding DNA: TGCAGTGCTAGAGATCTGCCGGACGGCACTGAAGCTTTCTTT.

The rearrangement links TRBV4-2 to TRBJ2-5, with a possible D match to TRBD2 (6 bases). Germline V lookup: CDR1 LGHNA, CDR2 YNFKEQ. The length of the CDR3 is 17 residues. Between the trimmed V and J ends, which lost 4 bases and 2 bases, there was a span of 20 bases. CDR3 sequence (DNA): TGTGCCAGCAGCCTTCGGGTCCAGGGAGGAGTGCAAGAGACCCAGTACTTC. The encoded protein is CASSLRVQGGVQETQYF.

For this clonotype: Compared with germline, one end of the junction differs, possibly owing to a read error. The J gene is TRBJ2-5, the V gene TRBV20-1; weak D call: TRBD1 (6 bases). Germline CDR1 is DFQATT and CDR2 is SNEGSKA (reference sequence). The CDR3 spans 12 residues. The CDR3: CSASGKRPQGNF. As DNA, the CDR3 is TGCAGTGCTAGTGGAAAGCGGCCTCAGGGGAACTTC.

V gene TRBV7-2 combines with J gene TRBJ2-1, with D maybe TRBD2 (6 bases). CDR1 and CDR2 from the germline V gene are SGHTA and FQGNSA. This CDR3 spans 15 amino acids. V lost 5 bases, J lost 5 bases, and 16 bases lay in between. This CDR3 is CASSRRDNEDNEQFF. The CDR3 nucleotides are TGTGCCAGCAGCCGGCGGGATAACGAGGACAATGAGCAGTTCTTC.

V is TRBV20-1 and J is TRBJ2-3; unclear D gene. The CDR3 is 12 residues long. Trimming left V 5 bases short and J 0 bases short, with 6 bases between. Per the germline V gene, CDR1 is DFQATT and CDR2 is SNEGSKA (reference sequence). For the CDR3, the DNA is TGCAGTGCTTCGGTTAGCACAGATACGCAGTATTTT. Protein product: CSASVSTDTQYF.

This clonotype has just a few counts. The chain has TRBV7-9 and TRBJ2-5; 9 bases fit TRBD1. In germline, CDR1 is SEHNR, CDR2 FQNEAQ (reference sequence). The CDR3 has 16 residues. V trimming: 3 bases; J trimming: 5 bases; junction bases outside the gene matches: 10. The CDR3 loop reads CASSFSGTGLSETQYF. The CDR3 coding sequence is TGTGCCAGCAGCTTCTCCGGGACAGGGCTTTCGGAGACCCAGTACTTC.

This clonotype was detected a few times. The chain combines TRBV7-2 with TRBJ2-7, with TRBD1 matching 9 bases. The CDR3 totals 16 residues. CDR1 is SGHTA and CDR2 is FQGNSA in the germline V gene. Unmatched junction bases numbered 6, after V lost 2 bases and J lost 1 base. The DNA of the CDR3 is TGTGCCAGCAGCTTATGGGGAGGACAGGGGTCCTACGAGCAGTACTTC. Its protein product is CASSLWGGQGSYEQYF.

The CDR3 DNA follows: TGTGCCACCAGCAGAGGACGGGGTCACACTGAAGCTTTCTTT. Its protein is CATSRGRGHTEAFF. The chain employs TRBV15 and TRBJ1-1; D gene uncertain. Germline CDR1 reads LNHNV; CDR2 reads YYDKDF (reference sequence). The CDR3 is made up of 14 amino acids. Between the trimmed V and J ends, which lost 1 base and 3 bases, there was a span of 9 bases. The full variable domain, with the rest looked up from reference TRBV15 and TRBJ1-1, is DAMVIQNPRYQVTQFGKPVTLSCSQTLNHNVMYWYQQKSSQAPKLLFHYYDKDFNNEADTPDNFQSRRPNTSFCFLDIRSPGLGDTAMYLCATSRGRGHTEAFFGQGTRLTVV.

There are a few counts of this clonotype. V and J are TRBV12-3 or TRBV12-4 and TRBJ1-1, with a possible D match to TRBD1 (6 bases). The CDR3 has 16 amino acids. V was pared by 3 bases and J by 1 base, with 15 bases between. CDR3 nucleotides: TGTGCCAGCAGTTTCGTCACAGGGCTCCCGAACACTGAAGCTTTCTTT. It codes for CASSFVTGLPNTEAFF.

The V gene is TRBV5-1, the J gene TRBJ1-4, with D tentatively TRBD1 (5 bases). Trimming removed 2 bases from V and 5 bases from J, with 10 bases in between. The CDR3 extends over 14 amino acids. Germline values: CDR1 SGHRS, CDR2 YFSETQ. DNA for the CDR3: TGCGCCAGCAGCTTCGGGGCAAGCAATGAAAAACTGTTTTTT. This encodes CASSFGASNEKLFF. Full variable domain (remainder filled in from reference TRBV5-1 and TRBJ1-4): KAGVTQTPRYLIKTRGQQVTLSCSPISGHRSVSWYQQTPGQGLQFLFEYFSETQRNKGNFPGRFSGRQFSNSRSEMNVSTLELGDSALYLCASSFGASNEKLFFGSGTQLSVL.

V and J are TRBV2 and TRBJ2-2, with TRBD2 identical over 11 bases. Trimming removed 2 bases from V and 4 bases from J; junction bases left unmatched: 9. Germline-derived CDR1 and CDR2 are SNHLY and FYNNEI. CDR3 length equals 18 residues. CDR3 coding DNA: TGTGCCAGCAGTGAAACCCTAGCGGGGGGCCGGGGCACCGGGGAGCTGTTTTTT. Translation gives CASSETLAGGRGTGELFF.

The rearrangement joins TRBV4-2 to TRBJ2-5, with D possibly TRBD1 on 5 matching bases. Germline V gene sequence: CDR1 LGHNA, CDR2 YNFKEQ. This CDR3 comprises 16 residues. Deletions cut 1 base from V and 9 bases from J, with 21 bases between. The CDR3 region is CASSQVGLTPSEAQYF. In DNA, the CDR3 is TGTGCCAGCAGCCAAGTGGGGCTGACGCCGTCTGAGGCCCAGTACTTC.